This T cell receptor (beta chain) was sequenced in a study of metastatic and nonmetastatic thyroid tumors. Study overall: Both malignant and benign thyroid patients supplied peripheral blood and tumor or nodule tissue samples, across which the repertoires of these patients were then compared. Overall study findings and caveats: As reported, TCR beta diversity in blood and tumor was significantly higher in malignant thyroid tumors than in benign nodules.

V was shortened by 1 base and J by 4 bases, with 15 bases between the two germline ends. This CDR3 comprises 16 residues. Germline loops: CDR1 SGHAT, CDR2 FQNNGV. Comment on this clone: Its specificity is not known.

TCRdb reassembled clones from the PCR reads with MiXCR. Here the sample spans 21,000 or so clones, less than 25% being singletons. All patients reached thyroid surgery having received no treatment beforehand. The sample taken for sequencing was tumor tissue. The TCR sequence derives from a female donor with papillary thyroid cancer or a benign thyroid nodule (not recorded which). Some clones in this sample may be carry-over from other donors' samples. This chain joins TRBV11-2 and TRBJ2-3; possible D gene TRBD2, 5 bases. The CDR3 DNA sequence: TGTGCCAGCAGCTTAGGGAGGCTAGATCTGCCAGATACGCAGTATTTT. Translation: CASSLGRLDLPDTQYF.